The 3 T cell receptor beta chains presented below share a single source sample, sequenced in a study of T-cell reconstitution after alpha-beta-depleted transplantation in children. TCRbeta library preparation incorporated unique molecular identifiers. Each CDR3 protein gets one entry after TCRdb re-called the PCR reads with MiXCR. The sample records roughly 490,000 distinct CDR3 sequences, about 10% being singletons. The sequences come from PBMCs, mostly from graft donor cells, collected 180 days after TCRalphabeta/CD19-depleted stem cell transplant. Source of these receptors: a female patient between 2 and 15 years old who had a stem cell transplant for aplastic anemia, so the T cells may come from the graft donor.

The sample holds a few counts of this clonotype. This chain links TRBV7-9 with TRBJ2-4, with D possibly TRBD1 on 5 matching bases. Germline loops: CDR1 SEHNR, CDR2 FQNEAQ (reference sequence). CDR3 length: 16 amino acids. The ends were cut back, 1 base at V and 5 bases at J, with 15 bases in the middle. The CDR3 spells CASSLGPGRWQNIQYF. The CDR3 DNA is TGTGCCAGCAGCTTAGGGCCAGGGCGGTGGCAAAACATTCAGTACTTC.

V usage is TRBV10-3 and J usage is TRBJ2-7; tentatively, D is TRBD2 (5 bases). The CDR3 is 13 residues long. From germline, CDR1 is ENHRY and CDR2 SYGVKD. CDR3 region: CASSYGELGEQYV. Here the CDR3 DNA reads TGTGCCAGCAGTTACGGGGAGCTGGGGGAGCAGTACGTC.

The sample holds a few counts of this clonotype. The chain couples TRBV7-6 to TRBJ2-1; 12 nucleotides line up with TRBD1. CDR3 size: 17 residues. The V and J ends lost 6 bases and 6 bases, in that order; junction bases with no gene match: 12. Looked up from germline, CDR1 is SGHVS and CDR2 is FNYEAQ. CDR3 DNA: TGTGCCAGCAGTTATGAAGCGGGGGACAGGGGGCGCAATGAGCAGTTCTTC. Its translation is CASSYEAGDRGRNEQFF.